Following are 13 T cell receptor beta chains from one sample sequenced in a study of T cells in Graves' hyperthyroidism and ophthalmopathy. It was RNA transcripts that yielded the amplified TCR beta CDR3 regions. Initially, a first-round RT-PCR of the TCR CDR3 employed the HTBI primer set. From the multiplex PCR reads, TCRdb called clonotypes with MiXCR, one entry per CDR3 protein. This sample has about half a million distinct CDR3 sequences; 15% to 20% occur once, and the top ten carry less than 30%. The sample was blood. The receptors shown here come from a woman in her thirties with Graves' ophthalmopathy.

This clonotype was seen a few times. The V gene is TRBV24-1, the J gene TRBJ2-5; possibly TRBD1 for D (6 bases). Germline V gene lookup returns CDR1 KGHDR and CDR2 SFDVKD. The CDR3 spans 13 residues. The V end lost 10 bases, the J end lost 2 bases, and 13 bases lay between the germline ends. CDR3 residues: CATQHRVQETQYF. The CDR3 DNA is TGTGCCACGCAACACAGGGTACAAGAGACCCAGTACTTC.

The rearrangement links TRBV12-3 or TRBV12-4 to TRBJ2-7; the D gene could be TRBD1 or TRBD2 (5 bases each). Trimming removed 5 bases at V and 4 bases at J, with 15 bases between. This CDR3 is 14 amino acids long. CDR3 sequence reads: CASSGTAREYEQYF. The CDR3 DNA is TGTGCCAGCAGTGGGACCGCGAGGGAGTACGAGCAGTACTTC.

A word on this clonotype: A much larger clone lies one base from this, so it may be a read error. This chain joins TRBV4-3 and TRBJ1-1; D is possibly TRBD1 (5 bases). Germline CDR1 is LGHNA and CDR2 is YSLEER. The CDR3 is 14 residues long. V was cut by 4 bases and J by 2 bases, with 11 bases left in between. The CDR3 DNA reads as TGCGCCAGCAGCCCCAGGGTTTCCAACACTGAAGCTTTCTTT. The encoded protein is CASSPRVSNTEAFF.

The sample holds many counts of this clonotype. V gene TRBV28 combines with J gene TRBJ1-1; D is unresolved. Trimming shortened V by 6 bases and J by 2 bases, and 13 bases separated the two germline ends. Germline V gene sequence: CDR1 MDHEN, CDR2 SYDVKM. The CDR3 spans 14 residues. The CDR3 DNA reads as TGTGCCAGCAGCCCCGGACGGAGAAACACTGAAGCTTTCTTT. Protein: CASSPGRRNTEAFF.

This clonotype was observed many times. The rearrangement links TRBV5-5 to TRBJ2-3, with D possibly matching TRBD1 (6 bases). This CDR3 has 14 residues. Trimming stripped 3 bases from V and 2 bases from J, with 10 bases between. CDR1 is SGHKS and CDR2 is YYEKEE in the germline V gene (reference sequence). CDR3 DNA: TGTGCCAGCAGCTCAGGGGCTAACACAGATACGCAGTATTTT. Encoded protein: CASSSGANTDTQYF.

This clonotype was observed many times. The chain is built from TRBV7-6 and TRBJ2-7; 7 bases match TRBD1. Germline V gene data show CDR1 as SGHVS and CDR2 as FNYEAQ. Losses at the gene ends were 5 bases for V and 7 bases for J; bases not matched to a gene: 14. The CDR3 is 15 residues long. The CDR3 is CASSRWTGPDLEQYF. The CDR3 nucleotides read TGTGCCAGCAGCCGTTGGACAGGTCCTGATTTGGAGCAGTACTTC.

The CDR3 reads CSARSLRDSDRATYNEQFF. CDR3 nucleotide sequence: TGCAGTGCTAGATCCCTTAGGGATTCGGACAGGGCCACCTACAATGAGCAGTTCTTC. V is TRBV20-1 and J is TRBJ2-1, with TRBD1 matching 8 bases. The CDR3 extends over 19 amino acids. CDR1 DFQATT and CDR2 SNEGSKA come from the germline V gene (reference sequence). V lost 2 bases and J lost 2; bases outside the gene matches: 17.

As regards this clonotype: This may be a read error, as it is one base from a much larger clone. V usage is TRBV12-5 and J usage is TRBJ1-5; no firm D call. Trimming pared 7 bases from V and 4 bases from J, leaving 8 bases between. Germline CDR1 LGHNT, CDR2 FRNRAP. The CDR3 has 12 amino acids. The CDR3 DNA reads TGTGCTAGTGTATGGGGAAATCAGCCCCAGCATTTT. Translating it yields CASVWGNQPQHF. The full variable domain, with the rest looked up from reference TRBV12-5 and TRBJ1-5, is DARVTQTPRHKVTEMGQEVTMRCQPILGHNTVFWYRQTMMQGLELLAYFRNRAPLDDSGMPKDRFSAEMPDATLATLKIQPSEPRDSAVYFCASVWGNQPQHFGDGTRLSIL.

At least ten counts were recorded for this clonotype. V usage is TRBV20-1 and J usage is TRBJ2-2, with 10 bases matching TRBD2. Germline-derived CDR1 and CDR2 are DFQATT and SNEGSKA (reference sequence). With 6 bases clipped from V and 4 bases from J, the junction kept 5 bases outside the gene matches. This CDR3 comprises 14 residues. The CDR3 is CSATSGRATGELFF. In DNA, the CDR3 is TGCAGTGCGACGAGCGGGAGGGCCACCGGGGAGCTGTTTTTT.

CDR3 bases: TGCGCCAGCAGCCAAGGTCTTTTGACAGGGGGCTTCTACGAGCAGTACTTC. This sequence encodes CASSQGLLTGGFYEQYF. This rearrangement joins TRBV4-3 to TRBJ2-7; 10 nucleotides line up with TRBD1. The germline CDR1 and CDR2 sequences are LGHNA and YSLEER. Trimming removed 1 base from V and 3 bases from J; junction bases left unmatched: 9. The CDR3 is 17 residues long.

This chain links TRBV19 with TRBJ2-1; a weak D match, TRBD1 (6 bases). V was shortened by 10 bases and J by 5 bases, with 12 bases between the two germline ends. The CDR3 length is 12 residues. CDR1 LNHDA and CDR2 SQIVND come from the germline V gene (reference sequence). DNA for the CDR3: TGTGCCACTGTTACAGGGAACAATGAGCAGTTCTTC. It codes for CATVTGNNEQFF. The whole variable domain, remainder taken from reference TRBV19 and TRBJ2-1, is DGGITQSPKYLFRKEGQNVTLSCEQNLNHDAMYWYRQDPGQGLRLIYYSQIVNDFQKGDIAEGYSVSREKKESFPLTVTSAQKNPTAFYLCATVTGNNEQFFGPGTRLTVL.

J is TRBJ2-6 and V is TRBV5-1; D ambiguous. The CDR3 contains 15 residues. Trimming took off 4 bases at V and 0 bases at J, with 8 bases between the two ends. Germline-derived CDR1 and CDR2 are SGHRS and YFSETQ. Here the CDR3 DNA reads TGCGCCAGCAGCAAGGCCAGCTCTGGGGCCAACGTCCTGACTTTC. Translating gives CASSKASSGANVLTF.

This clonotype was found a few times. The V and J genes are TRBV6-2 or TRBV6-3 and TRBJ2-7, with D tentatively TRBD1 (5 bases). Germline V gene sequence: CDR1 MNHEY, CDR2 SVGEGT. Trimming pared 2 bases from V and 2 bases from J, leaving 7 bases between. The CDR3 extends over 13 amino acids. CDR3 residues: CASSYQGPYEQYF. As DNA, the CDR3 is TGTGCCAGCAGTTACCAGGGTCCCTACGAGCAGTACTTC.